Listed below are T cell receptor beta chains from one sample, sequenced in a study of Ad26.COV2.S vaccination and SARS-CoV-2 variants. Generated by immunoSEQ multiplex PCR, the TCRdb table keeps only in-frame clones and is missing some. The data hold roughly 270,000 clones, with around 87% observed a single time. Material: peripheral blood, obtained in a trial of Ad26.COV2.S vaccine versus placebo. These receptors all stem from a person between 18 and 59 years old who received the Ad26.COV2.S COVID-19 vaccine or a placebo. Each CDR3 is given without its conserved first and last residue.

v_call	j_call	cdr3_length	cdr3_aa
TRBV6-4	TRBJ2-7	13	ASSEEVGQTYEQY
TRBV2	TRBJ2-7	12	ASSEEGSRTAQY
TRBV18	TRBJ2-7	13	ASSEAPSGSYEQY
TRBV6-5	TRBJ1-6	11	ASRATVNSPLH
TRBV20-1	TRBJ2-1	12	SASYLAAYNEQF
TRBV20-1	TRBJ1-1	9	SAAGWTEAF
TRBV2	TRBJ2-7	12	ASSGQGRSYEQY
TRBV9	TRBJ2-7	12	ASSVGGQNYEQY
TRBV18	TRBJ2-7	13	ASSETGVNSYEQY
TRBV6-6	TRBJ2-7	12	ASRDGTGGYEQY
TRBV27	TRBJ1-2	13	ASSVTHQWRGGYT
TRBV28	TRBJ1-5	15	ASSLFLRGLSNQPQH
TRBV7-3	TRBJ2-2	14	ASSSTGTANTGELF
TRBV5-1	TRBJ1-1	12	ASSFFSYDTEAF
TRBV3-1/TRBV3-2	TRBJ1-2	9	ASTSGAGYT
TRBV9	TRBJ1-2	13	ASSTSGGIGYGYT
TRBV6-5	TRBJ1-1	12	ATRGGGVGTEAF
TRBV5-4	TRBJ2-7	13	ASSFGGQSVDEQY
TRBV30	TRBJ1-4	12	AWSVGSNNEKLF
TRBV6-6	TRBJ2-6	12	ASSPPAGANVLT
TRBV9	TRBJ1-3	12	ASNRGNTGNTIY
TRBV6-4	TRBJ2-1	12	ASSLDSLYNEQF
TRBV30	TRBJ2-3	13	AWRRLAGSTDTQY
TRBV18	TRBJ1-5	11	ASSPDRDQPQH
TRBV29-1	TRBJ1-4	12	SVGTGATNEKLF
TRBV2	TRBJ1-1	10	ASNSRGGEAF
TRBV3-1/TRBV3-2	TRBJ2-7	10	ASSQFGNEQY
TRBV7-9	TRBJ2-3	13	ASSLGTGSTDTQY
TRBV3-1/TRBV3-2	TRBJ2-7	19	ASSQEIPPTGNLAHPYEQY
TRBV4-3	TRBJ2-3	13	ASNFASGASDTQY
TRBV11-1	TRBJ2-5	13	ASSLSRDRQETQY
TRBV7-2	TRBJ2-5	13	ASSSASGGSETQY
TRBV4-2	TRBJ1-2	14	ASSPRWTGDFNGYT
TRBV12-3/TRBV12-4	TRBJ1-1	11	ASTLTMNTEAF
TRBV7-2	TRBJ2-7	10	ASSLFPREQY
TRBV19	TRBJ2-3	15	ASSPISAGQGTDTQY